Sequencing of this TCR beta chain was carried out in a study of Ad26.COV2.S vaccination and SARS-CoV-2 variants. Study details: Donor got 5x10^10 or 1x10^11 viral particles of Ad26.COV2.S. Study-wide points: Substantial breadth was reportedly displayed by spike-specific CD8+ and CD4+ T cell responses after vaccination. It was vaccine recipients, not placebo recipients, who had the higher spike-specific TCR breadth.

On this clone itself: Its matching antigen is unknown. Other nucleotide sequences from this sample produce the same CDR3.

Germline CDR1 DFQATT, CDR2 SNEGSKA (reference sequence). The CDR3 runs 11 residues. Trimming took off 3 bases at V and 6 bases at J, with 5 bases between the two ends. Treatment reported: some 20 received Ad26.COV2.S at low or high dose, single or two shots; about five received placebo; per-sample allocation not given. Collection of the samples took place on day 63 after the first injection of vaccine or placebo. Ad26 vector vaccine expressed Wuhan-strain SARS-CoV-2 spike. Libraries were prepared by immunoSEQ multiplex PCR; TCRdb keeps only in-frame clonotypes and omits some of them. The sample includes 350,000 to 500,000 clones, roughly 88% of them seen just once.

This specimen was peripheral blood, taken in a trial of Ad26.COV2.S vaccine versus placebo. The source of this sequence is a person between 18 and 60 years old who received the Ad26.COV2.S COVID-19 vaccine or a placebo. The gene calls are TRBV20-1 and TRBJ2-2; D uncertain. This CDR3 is CSASGPGELFF. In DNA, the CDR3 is TGCAGTGCTAGCGGGCCCGGGGAGCTGTTTTTT.